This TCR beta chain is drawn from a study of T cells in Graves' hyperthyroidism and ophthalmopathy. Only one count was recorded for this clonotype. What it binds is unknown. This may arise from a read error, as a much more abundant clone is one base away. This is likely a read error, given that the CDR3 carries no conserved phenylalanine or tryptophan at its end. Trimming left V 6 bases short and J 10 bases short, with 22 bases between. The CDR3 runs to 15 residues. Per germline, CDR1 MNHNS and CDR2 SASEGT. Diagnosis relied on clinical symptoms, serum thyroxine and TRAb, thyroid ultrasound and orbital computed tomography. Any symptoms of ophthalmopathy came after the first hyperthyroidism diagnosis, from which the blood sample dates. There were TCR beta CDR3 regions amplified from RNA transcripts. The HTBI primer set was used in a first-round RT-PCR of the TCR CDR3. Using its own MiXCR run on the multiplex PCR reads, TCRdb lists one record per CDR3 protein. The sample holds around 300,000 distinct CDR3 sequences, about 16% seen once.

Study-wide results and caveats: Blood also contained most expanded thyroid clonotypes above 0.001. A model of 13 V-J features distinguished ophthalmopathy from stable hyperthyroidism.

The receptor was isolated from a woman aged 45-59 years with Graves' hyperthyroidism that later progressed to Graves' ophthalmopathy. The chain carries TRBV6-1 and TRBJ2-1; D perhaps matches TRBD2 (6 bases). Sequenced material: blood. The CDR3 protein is CASSRKGGGIREQFL. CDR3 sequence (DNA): TGTGCCAGCAGCCGAAAGGGCGGCGGGATTCGGGAGCAGTTCCTC.